This T cell receptor beta chain derives from a study of T cell clones after liver transplantation. The V and J ends lost 4 bases and 4 bases respectively, with 16 bases between them. Germline V gene lookup returns CDR1 KGHSH and CDR2 LQKENI. CDR3 length equals 15 residues. Libraries were prepared by immunoSEQ multiplex PCR; TCRdb keeps only in-frame clonotypes and omits some of them. The repertoire holds around 100,000 clones, with around four fifths as singletons. The sample holds one count of this clone. The rearrangement links TRBV18 to TRBJ1-1; perhaps TRBD1 as D (6 bases). This sample comprised CD4+ T cells from blood, obtained before liver transplant. This receptor was identified in a human donor who received a liver transplant. The DNA for the CDR3 is TGTGCCAGCTCACTTAGGGGGACAATCGGCACTGAAGCTTTCTTT. Its protein product is CASSLRGTIGTEAFF. The entire variable domain, with the rest obtained from reference TRBV18 and TRBJ1-1, is as follows: NAGVMQNPRHLVRRRGQEARLRCSPMKGHSHVYWYRQLPEEGLKFMVYLQKENIIDESGMPKERFSAEFPKEGPSILRIQQVVRGDSAAYFCASSLRGTIGTEAFFGQGTRLTVV.